The source of this T cell receptor (beta chain) is a study of post-analysis software for immune sequencing data. Study results and caveats: Comparison of patients with controls showed four or five TRBV segments more frequent in patients, TRBV5-6, TRBV5-1 and TRBV20-1 among them.

This CDR3 comprises 14 residues. V was cut by 2 bases and J by 2 bases, with 10 bases left in between. From germline, CDR1 is LGHDT and CDR2 YNNKEL (reference sequence). With respect to this clonotype: Its target is unknown.

The authors incorporated unique molecular identifiers into the TCR beta cDNA libraries. From the PCR reads, TCRdb called clonotypes with MiXCR, one entry per CDR3 protein. Of about 820,000 distinct CDR3 sequences listed, approximately 50% are singletons. The chain couples TRBV3-1 to TRBJ2-7, with D hard to call. Sequenced material: blood. The clonotype comes from a girl between 5 and 17 years old with multiple sclerosis. DNA of the CDR3: TGTGCCAGCAGCCAAATTAGGGTTCCCTACGAGCAGTACTTC. Translating gives CASSQIRVPYEQYF.